This is a list of T cell receptor beta chains from one sample in a study of Graves' ophthalmopathy and Graves' hyperthyroidism. TCRdb recomputed calls from the multiplex PCR reads with MiXCR, one row per CDR3 protein. The profile shows almost 750,000 distinct CDR3 sequences, around 40% of them singletons. Sequenced sample: peripheral blood. The receptor set was obtained from an adult man with Graves' ophthalmopathy. The CDR3 runs from the conserved cysteine through the conserved F or W. The order of the fields is J gene, clone size, V gene, CDR3 protein. Size is stated for part of the rows, as once, few or many counts, or as a class when the clone is expanded.

TRBJ2-5 NA TRBV24-1 CATSDAGTDQETQYF
TRBJ2-7 NA TRBV11-2 CASRLSGGATYEQYF
TRBJ1-2 many TRBV14 CASSQVSGYDGYTF
TRBJ1-2 many TRBV7-2 CASSQGENYGYTF
TRBJ1-1 NA TRBV10-3 CASSDVARPSTEAFF
TRBJ2-2 NA TRBV10-3 CAISLGRIANTGELFF
TRBJ1-2 once TRBV29-1 CSVAGTGVYGYTF
TRBJ2-6 NA TRBV7-9 CASSSSPGQGVGANVLTF
TRBJ1-4 many TRBV25-1 CASSEYRMAGEKLFF
TRBJ1-5 NA TRBV7-9 CASSLLTGGIDNQPQHF
TRBJ1-2 NA TRBV29-1 CSFHLGTGNGYTF
TRBJ1-2 few TRBV5-6 CASSLLGLGYGYTF
TRBJ1-5 NA TRBV14 CASSQDKEGDSNQPQHF
TRBJ2-5 NA TRBV29-1 CSADKQETQYF
TRBJ2-2 few TRBV20-1 CSARGGGKVGELFF
TRBJ2-7 NA TRBV7-2 CASSQGSGEGAQYF
TRBJ2-7 few TRBV7-9 CASSLEVREQYF
TRBJ2-7 NA TRBV12-3/TRBV12-4 CASSAVAVYEQYF
TRBJ2-2 NA TRBV9 CAGSVGGQVGELFF
TRBJ1-1 few TRBV20-1 CSVLYAFF
TRBJ1-2 many TRBV29-1 CSVVRGQPYGYTF
TRBJ2-7 NA TRBV7-2 CASSLQPGLAPYEQYF
TRBJ1-2 once TRBV7-9 CAWRQGSNYGYTF
TRBJ2-7 NA TRBV20-1 CSAQQGLNYEQYF
TRBJ1-4 NA TRBV12-3/TRBV12-4 CASSQNTGTNEKLFF
TRBJ1-5 many TRBV20-1 CSANSVGNQPQHF
TRBJ1-5 many TRBV2 CASKLWGPYSNQPQHF
TRBJ2-2 few TRBV7-8 CASSATGEPGELFF
TRBJ2-2 NA TRBV24-1 CATSAPREGDTGELFF
TRBJ1-2 NA TRBV4-2 CASSQDKGASYGYTF
TRBJ2-2 NA TRBV25-1 CASSGVTDGELFF
TRBJ2-2 NA TRBV7-9 CASSLSGNGELFF
TRBJ1-6 NA TRBV14 CARTGTGDSPLHF
TRBJ1-1 many TRBV7-8 CASSLATGPTEAFF
TRBJ1-2 many TRBV2 CASSDTSRGYTF